The 18 T cell receptor beta chains presented below share a single source sample, sequenced in a study of cytomegalovirus exposure and HLA in healthy donors. Vbeta (60) and Jbeta (13) primers were used in the PCR. Clones were read by immunoSEQ multiplex PCR, and TCRdb kept only the in-frame ones, dropping some. The repertoire holds fewer than 200,000 clones, with approximately 75% as singletons. Specimen: PBMCs. The receptors shown here come from a young woman in good health and CMV-seronegative.

This chain uses TRBV10-3 with TRBJ1-2; D gene ambiguous. Between the trimmed V and J ends, which lost 0 bases and 4 bases, there was a span of 12 bases. The CDR3 runs 15 residues. Germline CDR1 ENHRY, CDR2 SYGVKD. DNA for the CDR3: TGTGCCATCAGTGAGTCGGGAGGGCGTACCTATGGCTACACCTTC. Translated: CAISESGGRTYGYTF.

V usage is TRBV5-1 and J usage is TRBJ2-1; TRBD2 agrees at 11 bases. CDR1 SGHRS and CDR2 YFSETQ come from the germline V gene. The trim removed 4 bases at V and 1 base at J, leaving 7 bases unmatched. The CDR3 totals 17 residues. The CDR3 DNA reads as TGCGCCAGCAGCATGAGGACTAGCGGGTCGTCCTACAATGAGCAGTTCTTC. Protein product: CASSMRTSGSSYNEQFF.

The chain has TRBV6-1 and TRBJ2-2; D is unresolved. Trimming took off 5 bases at V and 0 bases at J, with 4 bases between the two ends. The CDR3 consists of 13 residues. Looked up from germline, CDR1 is MNHNS and CDR2 is SASEGT. In DNA, the CDR3 is TGTGCCAGCAGTTATCCGAACACCGGGGAGCTGTTTTTT. This codes for CASSYPNTGELFF.

The V gene is TRBV28, the J gene TRBJ2-5, with 7 bases lining up with TRBD1. The J call is doubtful: the DNA matches TRBJ2-7 better. Germline CDR1 and CDR2: MDHEN and SYDVKM. The CDR3 loop spans 14 amino acids. The chain's CDR3 is CASSTTGESYEQYF. Here the CDR3 DNA reads TGTGCCAGCAGTACCACAGGGGAGTCCTACGAGCAGTACTTC.

The chain links TRBV5-5 to TRBJ2-3, with 8 bases matching TRBD1. V lost 0 bases to trimming and J lost 0 bases; unmatched junction nucleotides: 6. Germline assignment: CDR1 SGHKS and CDR2 YYEKEE (reference sequence). CDR3 size: 17 residues. The CDR3, as DNA: TGTGCCAGCAGCTTGGCCTGGACAGGGACCAGCACAGATACGCAGTATTTT. Translating it yields CASSLAWTGTSTDTQYF.

This clone was observed a handful of times. This chain joins TRBV13 and TRBJ2-1; no clear D. Germline lookup yields CDR1 PRHDT and CDR2 FYEKMQ (reference sequence). The CDR3 runs 16 residues. V shed 0 bases and J shed 0 bases, with 9 bases lying between them. CDR3 amino acids: CASSLGPGSSYNEQFF. The CDR3 DNA sequence: TGTGCCAGCAGCTTAGGTCCGGGTAGCTCCTACAATGAGCAGTTCTTC. Filled out from reference TRBV13 and TRBJ2-1, the complete variable domain reads AAGVIQSPRHLIKEKRETATLKCYPIPRHDTVYWYQQGPGQDPQFLISFYEKMQSDKGSIPDRFSAQQFSDYHSELNMSSLELGDSALYFCASSLGPGSSYNEQFFGPGTRLTVL.

This clone was observed a single time. The chain couples TRBV5-1 to TRBJ1-2; 9 positions agree with TRBD1. The CDR3 consists of 15 residues. The trim removed 0 bases at V and 6 bases at J, leaving 6 bases unmatched. Germline V gene lookup returns CDR1 SGHRS and CDR2 YFSETQ. CDR3 coding DNA: TGCGCCAGCAGCTTGGATCGGACAGGGGATGATGGCTACACCTTC. This gives the protein CASSLDRTGDDGYTF.

The chain carries TRBV5-8 and TRBJ1-5, with 9 bases identical to TRBD1. The trim removed 0 bases at V and 0 bases at J, leaving 1 base unmatched. This CDR3 has 16 residues. CDR1 and CDR2 (germline): SGHTS, YDEGEE. The CDR3 spells CASSLGDRVSNQPQHF. The CDR3 DNA reads TGTGCCAGCAGCTTGGGGGACAGGGTTAGCAATCAGCCCCAGCATTTT.

The chain combines TRBV4-1 with TRBJ1-5, with 7 bases aligning to TRBD1. The CDR3 has 14 residues. Germline V CDR1 and CDR2: MGHRA, YSYEKL. J was trimmed by 7 bases and V by 3 bases; bases with no gene match: 6. Here the CDR3 reads CASSQDRLDQPQHF. The CDR3 DNA is TGCGCCAGCAGCCAGGACAGGTTGGACCAGCCCCAGCATTTT.

The rearrangement uses TRBV4-2 and TRBJ2-5; possibly TRBD2 for D (6 bases). The J call could be wrong; TRBJ2-7 is a better fit for the DNA end. CDR3 length: 17 amino acids. Germline CDR1 LGHNA, CDR2 YNFKEQ. In nucleotides, the CDR3 is TGTGCCAGCAGCCAAGTAGGAGGGCGGGCGAGCTCCTACGAGCAGTACTTC. Its protein is CASSQVGGRASSYEQYF.

The V call is TRBV27, the J call TRBJ2-2; D is perhaps TRBD2 (6 bases). The CDR3 is 13 residues long. Germline CDR1 is MNHEY and CDR2 is SMNVEV (reference sequence). Trimming took 5 bases from V and 6 from J, leaving 10 bases between them. CDR3 nucleotide sequence: TGTGCCAGCAGTGATGCGGGGTCCGGGGAGCTGTTTTTT. Protein sequence: CASSDAGSGELFF.

The chain has TRBV28 and TRBJ2-7, with 7 bases fitting TRBD1. CDR1 and CDR2 from the germline V gene are MDHEN and SYDVKM. V shed 8 bases, J shed 6 bases, and the junction held 13 bases outside the gene matches. The CDR3 contains 14 residues. CDR3 sequence (DNA): TGTGCCAGCGAGACCTACAGGGGTCGGAGCGAGCAGTACTTC. It encodes CASETYRGRSEQYF.

V is TRBV5-1 and J is TRBJ2-1, with 13 bases matching TRBD2. Germline CDR1 reads SGHRS; CDR2 reads YFSETQ. The CDR3 is 16 amino acids. V trimming: 5 bases; J trimming: 3 bases; junction bases outside the gene matches: 5. The CDR3 here is CASSLRTSGSYNEQFF. CDR3 sequence (DNA): TGCGCCAGCAGTCTTAGGACTAGCGGGAGCTACAATGAGCAGTTCTTC.

The CDR3, as DNA: TGTGCCAGCAGAGATGACAGGCATAGCAATCAGCCCCAGCATTTT. Translating it yields CASRDDRHSNQPQHF. V and J are TRBV2 and TRBJ1-5, with D perhaps matching TRBD1 (6 bases). The germline V gene encodes CDR1 SNHLY and CDR2 FYNNEI. CDR3 length equals 15 residues. V was cut by 6 bases and J by 0 bases, with 12 bases left in between.

A few counts support this clone. The chain carries TRBV6-5 and TRBJ2-7, with 10 bases lining up with TRBD1. This CDR3 has 15 residues. V lost 0 bases to trimming and J lost 7 bases; unmatched junction nucleotides: 6. CDR1 and CDR2 from the germline V gene are MNHEY and SVGAGI. CDR3 coding DNA: TGTGCCAGCAGTTACTCGAGGACAGGGGGGAAGGAGCAGTACTTC. Translating gives CASSYSRTGGKEQYF.

This clone was observed a handful of times. This chain uses TRBV1 with TRBJ1-3. TRBV1 is given as a pseudogene. CDR3 length: 16 amino acids. The CDR3 loop is CTSSQDLAGSGNTIYF. In DNA form, the CDR3 reads TGCACCAGCAGCCAAGATCTTGCCGGTTCTGGAAACACCATATATTTT.

The J gene is TRBJ2-3, the V gene TRBV10-1, with D possibly matching TRBD2 (5 bases). CDR1 and CDR2 (germline): WNHNN, SYGVQD (reference sequence). Deletions cut 2 bases from V and 4 bases from J, with 10 bases between. CDR3 length equals 14 residues. This CDR3 is CASSERGSADTQYF. The CDR3 DNA sequence: TGCGCCAGCAGTGAGCGGGGTTCGGCAGATACGCAGTATTTT.

The table lists this clone with a few counts. The genes are TRBV5-1 and TRBJ1-6; possibly TRBD1 for D (6 bases). The CDR3 covers 17 residues. Germline V gene lookup returns CDR1 SGHRS and CDR2 YFSETQ. V shed 0 bases and J shed 6 bases, with 16 bases lying between them. CDR3 region: CASSLGPGKGGNSPLHF. The CDR3 DNA follows: TGCGCCAGCAGCTTGGGGCCAGGGAAAGGGGGTAATTCACCCCTCCACTTT.